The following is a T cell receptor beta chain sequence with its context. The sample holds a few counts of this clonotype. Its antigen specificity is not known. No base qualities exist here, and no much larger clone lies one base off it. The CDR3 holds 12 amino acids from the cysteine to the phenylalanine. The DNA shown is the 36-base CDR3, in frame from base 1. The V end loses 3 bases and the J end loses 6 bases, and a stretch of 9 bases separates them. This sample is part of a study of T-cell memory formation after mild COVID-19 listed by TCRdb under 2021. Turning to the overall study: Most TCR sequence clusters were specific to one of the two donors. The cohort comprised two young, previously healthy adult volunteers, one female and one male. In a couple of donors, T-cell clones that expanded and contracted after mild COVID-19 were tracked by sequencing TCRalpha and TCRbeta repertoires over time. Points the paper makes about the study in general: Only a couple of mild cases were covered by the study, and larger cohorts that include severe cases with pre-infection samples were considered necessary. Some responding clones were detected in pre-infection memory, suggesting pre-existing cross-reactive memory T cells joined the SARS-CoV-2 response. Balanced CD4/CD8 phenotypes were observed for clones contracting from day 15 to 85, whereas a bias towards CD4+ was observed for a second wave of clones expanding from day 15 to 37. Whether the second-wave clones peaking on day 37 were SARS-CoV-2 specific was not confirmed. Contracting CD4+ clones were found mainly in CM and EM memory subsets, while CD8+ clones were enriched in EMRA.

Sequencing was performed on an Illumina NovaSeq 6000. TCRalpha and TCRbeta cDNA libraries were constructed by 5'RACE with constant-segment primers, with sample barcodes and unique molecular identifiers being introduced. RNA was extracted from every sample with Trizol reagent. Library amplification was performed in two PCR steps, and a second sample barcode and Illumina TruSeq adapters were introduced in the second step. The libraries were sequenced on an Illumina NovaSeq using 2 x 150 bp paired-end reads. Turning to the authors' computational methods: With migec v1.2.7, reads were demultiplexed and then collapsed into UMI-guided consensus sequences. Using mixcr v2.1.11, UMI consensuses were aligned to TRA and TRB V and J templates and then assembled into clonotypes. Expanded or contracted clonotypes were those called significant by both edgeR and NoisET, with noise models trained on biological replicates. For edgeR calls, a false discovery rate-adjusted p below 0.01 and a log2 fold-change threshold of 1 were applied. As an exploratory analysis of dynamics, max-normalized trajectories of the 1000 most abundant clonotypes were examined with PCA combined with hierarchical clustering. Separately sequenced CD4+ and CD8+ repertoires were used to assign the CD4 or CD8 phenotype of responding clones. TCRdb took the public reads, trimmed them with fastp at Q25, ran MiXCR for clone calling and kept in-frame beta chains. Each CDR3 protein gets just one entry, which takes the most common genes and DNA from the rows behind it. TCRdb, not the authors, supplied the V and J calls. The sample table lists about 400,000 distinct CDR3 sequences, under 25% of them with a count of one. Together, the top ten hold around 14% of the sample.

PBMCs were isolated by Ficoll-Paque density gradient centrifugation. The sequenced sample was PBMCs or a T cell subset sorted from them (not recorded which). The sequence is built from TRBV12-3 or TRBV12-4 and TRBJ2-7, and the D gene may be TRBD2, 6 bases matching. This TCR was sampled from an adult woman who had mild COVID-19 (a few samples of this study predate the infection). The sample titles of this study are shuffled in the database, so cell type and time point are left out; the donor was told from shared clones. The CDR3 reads CASSFMGGEQYF. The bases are TGTGCCAGCAGTTTCATGGGGGGCGAGCAGTACTTC.